These 21 T cell receptor beta chains originate from one sample sequenced in a study of T cells in localized non-small cell lung cancer. Generated by immunoSEQ multiplex PCR, the TCRdb table keeps only in-frame clones and is missing some. The sample lists about 5,500 clones, approximately 80% occurring once. The material sequenced was peripheral blood mononuclear cells, taken before any cancer treatment. The receptors come from a female donor over 55 with stage II lung adenocarcinoma.

The V and J genes are TRBV9 and TRBJ2-1; D gene ambiguous. Deletions cut 4 bases from V and 4 bases from J, with 12 bases between. Per germline, CDR1 SGDLS and CDR2 YYNGEE. CDR3 length equals 14 residues. The CDR3, as DNA: TGTGCCAGCAGCCCGGCCCTGTCGTACAATGAGCAGTTCTTC. Translation gives CASSPALSYNEQFF.

The chain uses TRBV29-1 and TRBJ1-2; 8 bases match TRBD1. J was trimmed by 3 bases and V by 4 bases; bases with no gene match: 7. CDR3 length equals 14 residues. Per the germline V gene, CDR1 is SQVTM and CDR2 is ANQGSEA. Here the CDR3 reads CSVAQGEGDYGYTF. CDR3 sequence (DNA): TGCAGCGTTGCACAGGGGGAGGGGGACTATGGCTACACCTTC.

This sequence joins TRBV7-1 and TRBJ2-6; weak D call: TRBD1 (5 bases). TRBV7-1 is placed among ORFs of uncertain function. The CDR3 has 17 amino acids. V lost 4 bases, J lost 5 bases, and 18 bases lay in between. CDR3 sequence (DNA): TGTGCCAGCAGCTGGGCTCTAGGACAAAGTCGGGCCAACGTCCTGACTTTC. Amino acid sequence: CASSWALGQSRANVLTF.

There are a few counts of this clone. The chain carries TRBV28 and TRBJ1-2; possibly TRBD1 for D (5 bases). V shed 2 bases and J shed 0 bases, with 10 bases lying between them. This CDR3 has 15 residues. Looked up from germline, CDR1 is MDHEN and CDR2 is SYDVKM. The CDR3 loop is CASSLPTVPNYGYTF. CDR3 coding DNA: TGTGCCAGCAGTTTACCGACAGTCCCTAACTATGGCTACACCTTC.

The rearrangement uses TRBV6-1 and TRBJ1-5; the match to TRBD1 covers 9 bases. Looked up from germline, CDR1 is MNHNS and CDR2 is SASEGT. CDR3 length equals 15 residues. Trimming took 6 bases from V and 6 from J; bases not matched to a gene: 9. CDR3 nucleotide sequence: TGTGCCAGCAGATTTCGGGACAGGGAGAGTCAGCCCCAGCATTTT. This sequence encodes CASRFRDRESQPQHF.

The chain uses TRBV18 and TRBJ2-7; 7 bases agree with TRBD2. This CDR3 has 16 amino acids. The V and J ends lost 0 bases and 5 bases, in that order; junction bases with no gene match: 10. Germline CDR1 reads KGHSH; CDR2 reads LQKENI. The CDR3 is CASSPPGREAENEQYV. The CDR3 DNA is TGTGCCAGCTCACCACCGGGGAGGGAAGCGGAGAACGAGCAGTACGTC.

The chain uses TRBV28 and TRBJ1-5; no definite D call. Trimming removed 5 bases from V and 7 bases from J, with 18 bases in between. The V gene's germline CDR1 is MDHEN and CDR2 SYDVKM. The CDR3 is 15 amino acids. The CDR3 DNA reads TGTGCCAGCAGTACCCCGGGGAGGGATACCCAGCCCCAGCATTTT. Translating it yields CASSTPGRDTQPQHF.

The chain carries TRBV7-9 and TRBJ1-2; 8 bases agree with TRBD1. Germline CDR1 SEHNR, CDR2 FQNEAQ (reference sequence). V dropped 5 bases and J dropped 4; count of bases not matched to a gene: 9. The CDR3 consists of 15 residues. The CDR3 nucleotides read TGTGCCAGCAGCATCTCCGGGACAGGATTCTATGGCTACACCTTC. The encoded protein is CASSISGTGFYGYTF.

The chain has TRBV5-4 and TRBJ1-1; 7 positions match TRBD1. Germline-derived CDR1 and CDR2 are SGHNT and YYREEE (reference sequence). This CDR3 has 15 residues. V lost 4 bases, J lost 0 bases, and 6 bases stayed unmatched. The CDR3 protein is CASSPAGQLNTEAFF. The CDR3 DNA sequence: TGTGCCAGCAGCCCGGCGGGACAGCTGAACACTGAAGCTTTCTTT.

This clone occurred once. The chain combines TRBV7-8 with TRBJ1-5; no firm D call. Germline CDR1 reads SGHVS; CDR2 reads FQNEAQ. This CDR3 has 13 residues. Trimming took 5 bases from V and 5 from J, leaving 10 bases between them. CDR3 amino acids: CASSPNTDQPQHF. The CDR3 DNA sequence: TGTGCCAGCAGCCCAAATACAGATCAGCCCCAGCATTTT.

The CDR3 region is CASSTGGAGGELFF. The CDR3 DNA reads as TGTGCCAGCAGTACCGGGGGCGCAGGCGGGGAGCTGTTTTTT. This chain connects TRBV6-6 to TRBJ2-2; possibly TRBD1 or TRBD2 for D (6 bases each). CDR1 is MNHNY, CDR2 SVGAGI, per germline (reference sequence). The CDR3 has 14 amino acids. Trimming cost V 5 bases and J 7 bases, with 14 bases left between them.

The V and J genes are TRBV19 and TRBJ2-1; TRBD1 or TRBD2 may be the D gene (6 bases each). The germline CDR1 and CDR2 sequences are LNHDA and SQIVND (reference sequence). V was trimmed by 4 bases and J by 4 bases, leaving 14 bases between them. There are 15 residues in the CDR3. The CDR3 region is CASSRGAPFYNEQFF. CDR3 sequence (DNA): TGTGCCAGTAGTAGGGGGGCACCTTTTTACAATGAGCAGTTCTTC.

A few counts support this clone. The chain couples TRBV28 to TRBJ1-6; tentatively, D is TRBD1 (5 bases). Between the trimmed V and J ends, which lost 7 bases and 5 bases, there was a span of 12 bases. The CDR3 is made up of 14 amino acids. Germline V lookup: CDR1 MDHEN, CDR2 SYDVKM. The CDR3 region has the DNA TGTGCCAGCATACCGGGACCCGATAATTCACCCCTCCACTTT. Encoded protein: CASIPGPDNSPLHF.

The chain links TRBV27 to TRBJ1-1, with 10 bases fitting TRBD1. The CDR3 contains 13 residues. Looked up from germline, CDR1 is MNHEY and CDR2 is SMNVEV (reference sequence). After removal of 7 bases from V and 6 bases from J, the junction contained 5 bases not matched to a gene. This CDR3 reads CASTGQGGSEAFF. Here the CDR3 DNA reads TGTGCCAGCACCGGACAGGGGGGATCTGAAGCTTTCTTT.

The chain joins TRBV9 to TRBJ1-3; D call uncertain. Germline values: CDR1 SGDLS, CDR2 YYNGEE. Trimming stripped 1 base from V and 1 base from J, with 9 bases between. This CDR3 contains 15 residues. This CDR3 is CASSVTPASGNTIYF. CDR3 bases: TGTGCCAGCAGCGTAACCCCCGCTTCTGGAAACACCATATATTTT.

J is TRBJ2-3 and V is TRBV6-5; D gene unclear. The V gene lost 5 bases and the J gene lost 6 bases, with 18 bases spanning the gap. The CDR3 covers 15 residues. Germline assignment: CDR1 MNHEY and CDR2 SVGAGI. CDR3 sequence (DNA): TGTGCCAGCAGTCCACGAGGCATAGGTGGCGATACGCAGTATTTT. Translated: CASSPRGIGGDTQYF.

The chain has TRBV27 and TRBJ1-3; D is perhaps TRBD1 (6 bases). The V end lost 3 bases, the J end lost 2 bases, and 11 bases lay between the germline ends. The CDR3 consists of 15 residues. The V gene's germline CDR1 is MNHEY and CDR2 SMNVEV (reference sequence). CDR3 nucleotides: TGTGCCAGCAGTTTCAACAGGGACCCTGGAAACACCATATATTTT. Residues: CASSFNRDPGNTIYF.

V is TRBV7-6 and J is TRBJ1-4; TRBD1 matches 7 bases. This CDR3 has 17 residues. V was pared by 5 bases and J by 1 base, with 10 bases of the junction left unmatched. Germline V gene lookup returns CDR1 SGHVS and CDR2 FNYEAQ. The CDR3 DNA follows: TGTGCCAGCAGCCCGACAGGGTCGTCGGGAACTAATGAAAAACTGTTTTTT. Its translation: CASSPTGSSGTNEKLFF.

This chain uses TRBV5-5 with TRBJ1-3; perhaps TRBD1 as D (5 bases). Deletions cut 2 bases from V and 2 bases from J, with 11 bases between. The CDR3 runs to 15 residues. Germline lookup yields CDR1 SGHKS and CDR2 YYEKEE (reference sequence). This CDR3 reads CASSFPGGAGNTIYF. CDR3 in DNA: TGTGCCAGCAGCTTCCCGGGGGGAGCTGGAAACACCATATATTTT.

This chain connects TRBV19 to TRBJ1-1; D is undetermined. Germline V lookup: CDR1 LNHDA, CDR2 SQIVND (reference sequence). There are 14 residues in the CDR3. V dropped 2 bases and J dropped 0 bases, with 7 bases sitting between them. CDR3: CASSIKNMNTEAFF. The DNA of the CDR3 is TGTGCCAGTAGTATAAAGAACATGAACACTGAAGCTTTCTTT.

This chain uses TRBV28 with TRBJ1-5, with TRBD1 as a possible D gene (6 bases). The CDR3 is made up of 12 amino acids. Germline assignment: CDR1 MDHEN and CDR2 SYDVKM. DNA of the CDR3: TGTGCAATACAGGGAAGCAATCAGCCCCAGCATTTT. As protein: CAIQGSNQPQHF.